This passage covers 14 T cell receptor beta chains from one sample sequenced in a study of blood T cell repertoires in COVID-19. Assay used: immunoSEQ multiplex PCR; TCRdb lists only in-frame clones, some missing. The sample has tens of thousands of clones; approximately 87% are singletons. The specimen was peripheral blood. The receptors originated from a human donor with active COVID-19. The donor label of this sample is uncertain.

This chain uses TRBV18 with TRBJ2-7, with a weak D call TRBD1 (7 bases). Looked up from germline, CDR1 is KGHSH and CDR2 is LQKENI. V gave up 4 bases and J gave up 4 bases, with 14 bases separating them. The CDR3 consists of 14 residues. CDR3 protein: CASSRQGGAYEQYF. The CDR3, as DNA: TGTGCCAGCTCACGCCAGGGGGGCGCTTACGAGCAGTACTTC.

This clone was seen a single time. The gene calls are TRBV27 and TRBJ1-1; no clear D gene. Trimming took off 1 base at V and 4 bases at J, with 7 bases between the two ends. This CDR3 region has 13 residues. Germline CDR1 reads MNHEY; CDR2 reads SMNVEV (reference sequence). This CDR3 reads CASSLFRGTEAFF. In DNA form, the CDR3 reads TGTGCCAGCAGTTTATTTCGGGGCACTGAAGCTTTCTTT.

A few counts support this clone. The chain recombines TRBV5-6 with TRBJ2-7; D perhaps matches TRBD1 (6 bases). V lost 4 bases and J 2 bases, leaving 10 bases between the germline ends. Looked up from germline, CDR1 is SGHDT and CDR2 is YYEEEE. The CDR3 extends over 13 amino acids. The CDR3 bases are TGTGCCAGCAGCACGGACAGCACCTACGAGCAGTACTTC. Encoded protein: CASSTDSTYEQYF.

The rearrangement links TRBV6-5 to TRBJ1-6; D remains unclear. Trimming pared 4 bases from V and 7 bases from J, leaving 17 bases between. The CDR3 totals 16 residues. Germline V gives CDR1 MNHEY, CDR2 SVGAGI. CDR3 in DNA: TGTGCCAGCAGTTTCTCGATTCGTTCGGGAAATTCACCCCTCCACTTT. The encoded protein is CASSFSIRSGNSPLHF.

V usage is TRBV7-9 and J usage is TRBJ2-7; TRBD2 is a possible D gene (6 bases). V dropped 4 bases and J dropped 1 base, with 11 bases sitting between them. The CDR3 covers 14 residues. The germline V gene encodes CDR1 SEHNR and CDR2 FQNEAQ (reference sequence). The CDR3, as DNA: TGTGCCAGCAGCTCCCGGGACTCTTCCTACGAGCAGTACTTC. It encodes CASSSRDSSYEQYF.

The chain joins TRBV5-1 to TRBJ2-7; 9 nucleotides match TRBD1. CDR3 length: 14 residues. Germline V gene lookup returns CDR1 SGHRS and CDR2 YFSETQ. J lost 2 bases, V lost 3 bases, and 3 bases had no gene match. The CDR3 bases are TGCGCCAGCAGCTCCGGGACAGGGCCCTACGAGCAGTACTTC. Its protein is CASSSGTGPYEQYF.

This clone came up once. The rearrangement uses TRBV7-2 and TRBJ1-4; a weak D match, TRBD1 (5 bases). The CDR3 length is 15 residues. CDR1 and CDR2 from the germline V gene are SGHTA and FQGNSA. V was pared by 4 bases and J by 8 bases, with 17 bases between. CDR3 region: CASSSRKGRREKLFF. As DNA, the CDR3 is TGTGCCAGCAGCTCCCGAAAGGGGCGACGAGAAAAACTGTTTTTT.

As regards this clone: This same CDR3 is encoded by further DNA sequences in the sample. The rearrangement joins TRBV2 to TRBJ2-5; D is uncertain. The germline gives CDR1 SNHLY, CDR2 FYNNEI. V was cut by 6 bases and J by 0 bases, with 8 bases left in between. The CDR3 contains 13 residues. Here the CDR3 reads CASRTGYQETQYF. The CDR3 DNA reads TGTGCCAGCAGGACTGGATACCAAGAGACCCAGTACTTC.

The chain is built from TRBV7-9 and TRBJ1-3; TRBD1 is a possible D gene (5 bases). Trimming shortened V by 5 bases and J by 0 bases, and 11 bases separated the two germline ends. The germline V gene has CDR1 SEHNR and CDR2 FQNEAQ (reference sequence). CDR3 length: 15 amino acids. In nucleotides, the CDR3 is TGTGCCAGCAGCCGGGAGGGGTTCTCTGGAAACACCATATATTTT. It encodes CASSREGFSGNTIYF.

The J gene is TRBJ1-1, the V gene TRBV15; D is perhaps TRBD1 (6 bases). With 6 bases removed from V and 0 bases from J, the gap between germline ends came to 11 bases. CDR3 length equals 14 residues. The germline V gene encodes CDR1 LNHNV and CDR2 YYDKDF (reference sequence). CDR3 nucleotide sequence: TGTGCCACCAGTCCGGACAGTTTGAACACTGAAGCTTTCTTT. Its translation is CATSPDSLNTEAFF.

The chain carries TRBV18 and TRBJ2-5; 12 bases fit TRBD2. Germline lookup yields CDR1 KGHSH and CDR2 LQKENI. With V trimmed by 2 bases and J by 3 bases, 4 bases remained unmatched. CDR3 length equals 16 residues. The chain's CDR3 is CASSPGLAGLEETQYF. CDR3 coding DNA: TGTGCCAGCTCACCAGGACTAGCGGGATTGGAAGAGACCCAGTACTTC.

The chain has TRBV7-3 and TRBJ2-5; 8 nucleotides line up with TRBD2. CDR1 and CDR2 (germline): SGHTA, FQGTGA. V lost 3 bases and J lost 2; bases outside the gene matches: 5. The CDR3 is 15 amino acids. The DNA of the CDR3 is TGTGCCAGCAGCTTCGCGGGGGGAAGACAAGAGACCCAGTACTTC. This codes for CASSFAGGRQETQYF.

The CDR3 loop reads CASSLGGRELRTDTQYF. The CDR3 coding sequence is TGTGCCAGCAGCTTAGGGGGGCGGGAGTTACGCACAGATACGCAGTATTTT. This chain uses TRBV7-2 with TRBJ2-3; weak D call: TRBD2 (7 bases). Germline V CDR1 and CDR2: SGHTA, FQGNSA. Deletions cut 1 base from V and 1 base from J, with 15 bases between. CDR3 length: 17 residues.

The chain combines TRBV4-3 with TRBJ2-1; D unresolved. CDR3 length: 14 residues. V was clipped by 0 bases and J by 4 bases, with 7 bases between them. Germline-derived CDR1 and CDR2 are LGHNA and YSLEER. CDR3 residues: CASSQDRLYNEQFF. The CDR3 region has the DNA TGCGCCAGCAGCCAAGATCGACTTTACAATGAGCAGTTCTTC.